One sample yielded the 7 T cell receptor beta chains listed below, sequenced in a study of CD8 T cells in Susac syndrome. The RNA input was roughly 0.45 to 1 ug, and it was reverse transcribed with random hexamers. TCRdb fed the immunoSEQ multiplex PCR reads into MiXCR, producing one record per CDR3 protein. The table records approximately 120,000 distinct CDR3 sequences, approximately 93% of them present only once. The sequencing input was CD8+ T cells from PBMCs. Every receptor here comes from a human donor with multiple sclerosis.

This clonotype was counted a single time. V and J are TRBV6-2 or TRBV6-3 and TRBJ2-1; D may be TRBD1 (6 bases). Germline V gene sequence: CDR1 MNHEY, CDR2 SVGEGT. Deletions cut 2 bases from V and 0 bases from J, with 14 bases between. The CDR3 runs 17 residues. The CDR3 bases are TGTGCCAGCAGTTACCCACCTACAGGGAGCTCCTACAATGAGCAGTTCTTC. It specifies CASSYPPTGSSYNEQFF.

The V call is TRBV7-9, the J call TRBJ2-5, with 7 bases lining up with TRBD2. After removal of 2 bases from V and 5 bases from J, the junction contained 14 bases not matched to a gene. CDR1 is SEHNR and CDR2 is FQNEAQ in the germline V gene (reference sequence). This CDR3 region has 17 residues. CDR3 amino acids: CASSLNLLGLDGETQYF. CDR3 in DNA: TGTGCCAGCAGCTTAAATCTTCTAGGACTAGATGGCGAGACCCAGTACTTC.

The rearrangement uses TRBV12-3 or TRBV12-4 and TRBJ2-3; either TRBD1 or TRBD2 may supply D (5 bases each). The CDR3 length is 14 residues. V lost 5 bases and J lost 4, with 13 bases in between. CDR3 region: CASSPRDPPDTQYF. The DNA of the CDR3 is TGTGCCAGCAGTCCCCGGGACCCTCCAGATACGCAGTATTTT.

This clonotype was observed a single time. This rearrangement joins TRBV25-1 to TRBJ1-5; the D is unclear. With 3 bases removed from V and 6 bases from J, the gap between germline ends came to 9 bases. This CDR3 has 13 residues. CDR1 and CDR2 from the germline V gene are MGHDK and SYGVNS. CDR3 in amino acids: CASSEREAQPQHF. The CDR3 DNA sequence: TGTGCCAGCAGTGAGAGGGAAGCTCAGCCCCAGCATTTT.

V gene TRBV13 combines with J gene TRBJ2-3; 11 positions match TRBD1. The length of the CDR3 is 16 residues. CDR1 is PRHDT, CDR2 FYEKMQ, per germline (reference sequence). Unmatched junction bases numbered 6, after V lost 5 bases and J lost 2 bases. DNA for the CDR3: TGTGCCAGCAGCGCTCCGGGACAGGGGGTCACAGATACGCAGTATTTT. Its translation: CASSAPGQGVTDTQYF.

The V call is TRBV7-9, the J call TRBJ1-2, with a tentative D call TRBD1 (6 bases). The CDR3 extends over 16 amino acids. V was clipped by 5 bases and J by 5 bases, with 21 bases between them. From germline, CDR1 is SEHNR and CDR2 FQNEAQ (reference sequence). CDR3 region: CASSPPTGLKGYGYTF. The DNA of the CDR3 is TGTGCCAGCAGCCCCCCGACAGGTCTAAAGGGATATGGCTACACCTTC.

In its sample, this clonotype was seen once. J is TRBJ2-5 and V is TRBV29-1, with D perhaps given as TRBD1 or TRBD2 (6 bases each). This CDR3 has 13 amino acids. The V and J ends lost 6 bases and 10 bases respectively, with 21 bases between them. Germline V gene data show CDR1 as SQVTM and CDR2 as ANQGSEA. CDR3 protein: CSVRTGDRLDQYF. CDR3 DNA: TGCAGCGTGAGAACGGGAGACAGGCTGGACCAGTACTTC. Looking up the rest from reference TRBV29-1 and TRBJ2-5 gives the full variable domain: SAVISQKPSRDICQRGTSLTIQCQVDSQVTMMFWYRQQPGQSLTLIATANQGSEATYESGFVIDKFPISRPNLTFSTLTVSNMSPEDSSIYLCSVRTGDRLDQYFGPGTRLLVL.